Each of the 6 T cell receptor beta chains below was sequenced from the same sample in a study of Ad26.COV2.S vaccination and SARS-CoV-2 variants. Treatment noted: around 19 received Ad26.COV2.S at low or high dose, single or two shots; about 5 received placebo; per-sample allocation not given. Sampling happened 63 days after the first vaccine or placebo injection. Sequencing was performed with immunoSEQ multiplex PCR; in TCRdb, only in-frame clones are kept and a portion is missing. The sample consists of hundreds of thousands of clones, about 89% of them appearing once. The source material was peripheral blood, sampled in a trial of Ad26.COV2.S vaccine versus placebo. The receptor source for this set is a person aged 18 to 59 who received the Ad26.COV2.S COVID-19 vaccine or a placebo.

The rearrangement links TRBV2 to TRBJ2-1; TRBD1 or TRBD2 may be the D gene (5 bases each). Between the trimmed V and J ends, which lost 8 bases and 8 bases, there was a span of 19 bases. Germline CDR1 SNHLY, CDR2 FYNNEI. The CDR3 has 14 amino acids. The CDR3 bases are TGTGCCAGCTCAAAGATTACTAGGGGCCATGAGCAGTTCTTC. Protein: CASSKITRGHEQFF.

The rearrangement uses TRBV24-1 and TRBJ2-5, with TRBD2 matching over 13 bases. CDR1 KGHDR and CDR2 SFDVKD come from the germline V gene. V lost 3 bases and J lost 5; bases outside the gene matches: 8. The length of the CDR3 is 17 residues. CDR3 protein: CATSDTGLAGAGETQYF. The CDR3 nucleotides are TGTGCCACCAGTGATACAGGACTAGCGGGAGCCGGGGAGACCCAGTACTTC.

V usage is TRBV11-3 and J usage is TRBJ2-3, with 9 bases that match TRBD2. Germline assignment: CDR1 SGHNT and CDR2 YENEEA. The trim removed 5 bases at V and 5 bases at J, leaving 11 bases unmatched. The CDR3 loop spans 16 amino acids. Here the CDR3 reads CASSQRSLAGKDTQYF. CDR3 DNA: TGTGCCAGCAGCCAGCGAAGCCTAGCGGGAAAAGATACGCAGTATTTT.

This chain joins TRBV21-1 and TRBJ2-2; the table's D call, TRBD1, was not checked against the DNA. TRBV21-1 is a recognized pseudogene. The CDR3 runs to 17 residues. The CDR3 reads CASGQGVVAPNTGELFF. The CDR3 DNA follows: TGTGCCAGCGGGCAGGGGGTGGTAGCCCCGAACACCGGGGAGCTGTTTTTT.

This rearrangement joins TRBV15 to TRBJ2-3; 13 bases agree with TRBD2. The CDR3 totals 18 residues. V dropped 3 bases and J dropped 1; count of bases not matched to a gene: 7. Germline V lookup: CDR1 LNHNV, CDR2 YYDKDF (reference sequence). DNA for the CDR3: TGTGCCACCAGCAGTACCTCCGGGACTAGCGGGGGCACAGATACGCAGTATTTT. Amino acids: CATSSTSGTSGGTDTQYF.

This chain connects TRBV9 to TRBJ2-7; perhaps D is TRBD1 or TRBD2 (5 bases each). V shed 1 base and J shed 4 bases, with 18 bases lying between them. This CDR3 has 16 residues. The germline V gene has CDR1 SGDLS and CDR2 YYNGEE. The CDR3 is CASSVSPVGTAYEQYF. CDR3 DNA sequence: TGTGCCAGCAGCGTATCTCCAGTCGGGACCGCTTACGAGCAGTACTTC. Full variable domain (missing parts from reference TRBV9 and TRBJ2-7): DSGVTQTPKHLITATGQRVTLRCSPRSGDLSVYWYQQSLDQGLQFLIQYYNGEERAKGNILERFSAQQFPDLHSELNLSSLELGDSALYFCASSVSPVGTAYEQYFGPGTRLTVT.